This T cell receptor (beta chain) was captured by sequencing in a study of T cells after yellow fever vaccination (dated by TCRdb to about 2019). Describing the broader study: The SMART-Seq v4 Ultra Low Input RNA kit was used to prepare libraries from fractions with low cell numbers. To track T-cell clones before and after primary and booster YFV17D yellow fever vaccination, bulk TCR alpha and beta repertoires were sequenced longitudinally. Two healthy male donors, one aged 18 to 29 and one aged 30 to 40 years, made up the cohort. Blood samples were taken at several timepoints before and after primary and secondary immunization, and bulk PBMC replicates and cell subsets were isolated. The research as a whole found: Computational filtering was required because FACS-sorted repertoires could contain abundant contaminating clonotypes from the bulk population. Because the study included only a couple of donors, the extent to which the findings can be generalized is limited. A small fraction of clonotypes appeared in both the CD4 and CD8 compartments, likely as a result of convergent recombination. The secondary T-cell response was weaker than the primary response but faster, peaking on day 5 instead of day 15. After the booster, most of the clones that had expanded following primary vaccination were detected again (around 97% of CD4 and roughly nine tenths of CD8), which suggests that memory was broadly maintained.

This specimen's treatment or condition label, interpreted: live attenuated yellow fever vaccine strain. A standard Ficoll-Paque protocol was used to isolate PBMCs from peripheral blood. CD4 and CD8 T-cell fractions were isolated with Dynabeads CD4 and CD8 positive selection kits. TriZol was used to extract RNA from bulk PBMCs, from CD4 and CD8 fractions, and from dextramer-positive and dextramer-negative fractions. TCRdb names Illumina NovaSeq 6000 as the instrument used. TCR cDNA was synthesized by 5'RACE template switching, through which a universal primer site and unique molecular identifiers were introduced. cDNA synthesis was primed from both the TCR alpha and TCR beta constant segments. Two PCR steps were used to amplify libraries, with sample barcodes and sequencing adapters being added in the second step. Sequencing of the libraries was done on either Illumina HiSeq 2500 (2x100 bp) or NovaSeq (2x150 bp). On the study's bioinformatics: MIGEC handled demultiplexing of reads and collapsing into UMI consensus sequences, while MiXCR performed V(D)J alignment. Clonotypes responding to the vaccine were identified with edgeR on replicate PBMC samples, with the criteria of FDR below 0.01 and a log2 fold change above 5 up to day 15. Each bulk clonotype received a CD4 or CD8 identity based on whether the sequenced CD4 or CD8 repertoire contained that clonotype at higher abundance. In-frame beta chains were kept once TCRdb had trimmed the public reads at Q25 with fastp and called clones with MiXCR. Each record represents a unique CDR3 protein, reported with the most common genes and DNA among its rows. TCRdb, not the original authors, processed these V and J calls. For this sample there are some 300,000 distinct CDR3 sequences; about 10% appear just once. In total, the top ten clones hold approximately 3.5% of the sample.

From the germline V gene (reference sequence), CDR1 is LGHDT and CDR2 is YNNKEL. Germline trimming: 11 bases from V, 0 bases from J; junction bases outside gene matches: 7. Inclusive of the bounding cysteine and phenylalanine, the CDR3 is 14 residues long. The only DNA kept is the CDR3, 42 bases in frame from the first base. This clonotype was seen a handful of times. Its antigen is currently not known. The sample holds no much larger clone one base away, and base qualities are not on file. This sequence originates from a man in his late teens or twenties who received the YFV17D yellow fever vaccine. The sample consisted of CD4+ T cells sorted from PBMCs, taken 5 days after the yellow fever booster vaccination. The sequence joins TRBV3-1 to TRBJ2-1; 7 central bases correspond to TRBD1. The encoded CDR3 is CAGSGQDSYNEQFF. The sequence in DNA is TGTGCCGGTTCAGGACAGGACTCCTACAATGAGCAGTTCTTC.